Listed below are T cell receptor beta chains from one sample, sequenced in a study of blood T cell repertoires in COVID-19. Produced via immunoSEQ multiplex PCR; TCRdb's table is partial and in-frame only. The sample lists tens of thousands of clones, around 89% occurring once. Sequencing was performed on peripheral blood. Receptor source: a man aged 60 to 69 with acute or convalescent COVID-19. The conserved cysteine and the conserved F or W are not part of the CDR3 here. Fields, in order: V gene, J gene, CDR3 protein.

TRBV19	TRBJ1-5	ASSIDLSAGLNSNQPQH
TRBV24-1	TRBJ2-3	ATSAQGTQY
TRBV27	TRBJ1-4	ASTPRPTGQGGEKLF
TRBV24-1	TRBJ2-3	ATGEWTSSTDTQY
TRBV18	TRBJ1-6	ASSGQGVDSPLH
TRBV4-1	TRBJ2-2	ASSQDRAGELF
TRBV7-9	TRBJ1-1	ASSDTGDTEAF
TRBV15	TRBJ2-2	ATSRDLAASRTGELF
TRBV9	TRBJ1-3	ASSSLSGNTIY
TRBV29-1	TRBJ1-2	SAERDRDGYT
TRBV5-5	TRBJ1-5	ASSLAGGNQPQH
TRBV15	TRBJ1-1	ATSRDRGLYTEAF
TRBV6-5	TRBJ1-5	ASKTGTTNQPQH
TRBV5-1	TRBJ2-5	ASSLRGDRGWETQY